There are many counts of the clone carrying this T cell receptor (beta chain). Losses at the gene ends were 1 base for V and 3 bases for J; bases not matched to a gene: 4. The CDR3 has 15 residues. Per germline, CDR1 SGHDN and CDR2 FVKESK. The data derive from a study of regulatory T cells in long-lasting Graves disease. The wider study: Disease was considered persistent Graves' disease after over 5 years of antithyroid drugs (with positive TSH receptor antibodies).

Construction of the TCR beta libraries employed iRepertoire HTBI primers in conjunction with Arm-PCR of CDR3 regions. In the original workflow: Identification across samples found approximately 67 TRBV and some 15 TRBJ segments. MiXCR, applied by TCRdb to the multiplex PCR reads, yields one record per CDR3 protein. These V and J calls originate from TCRdb's pipeline instead of the authors' own analysis. The repertoire has 350,000 to 500,000 distinct CDR3 sequences, roughly 21% of them found once; the top ten carry 13% to 15%. Specified time point: persistent/refractory GD, antithyroid drugs over 5 years with positive TRAb. TCR sequences were obtained from RNA taken from PBMCs. In Xi'an, China, an endocrinology department was the source of patients.

The TCR originated in a female donor with Graves disease. V usage is TRBV14 and J usage is TRBJ2-7, with 9 bases lining up with TRBD2. The sample was peripheral blood mononuclear cells (PBMCs), taken when the disease was refractory, from a patient treated with antithyroid drugs. The CDR3 loop is CASSQAGTSNYEQYF. As DNA, the CDR3 is TGTGCCAGCAGCCAAGCTGGGACTAGCAACTACGAGCAGTACTTC.